The next 11 T cell receptor beta chains were all read from a single sample in a study of blood T cells in healthy people across ages (dated by TCRdb to the mid-2010s). Library construction relied on 5' RACE. For sequencing, an Illumina HiSeq 2500 was employed. A second PCR of about 6 to 12 cycles was run with a J-beta primer mix and a sample-barcoded 5' primer. The raw public data were reprocessed by TCRdb itself: fastp quality trimming at Q25, MiXCR clonotype calling, in-frame beta chains only. Identical CDR3 protein sequences are pooled into one entry, listed with their most common genes and DNA. Within this sample are around 800,000 distinct CDR3 sequences, with around 25% of them counted one time only. The ten top clones hold approximately 2.9% of the sample. The same data also contributed to another study, on T cells of mothers and their children.

The specimen sequenced was blood. Source of these receptors: a boy aged 10-17 years in good health.

This clonotype was counted only a few times. This chain connects TRBV18 to TRBJ2-5, with 8 positions matching TRBD2. Germline V gene data show CDR1 as KGHSH and CDR2 as LQKENI. This CDR3 comprises 16 residues. After removal of 0 bases from V and 3 bases from J, the junction contained 6 bases not matched to a gene. DNA for the CDR3: TGTGCCAGCTCACCACCGAACGGGGGGGCAAAAGAGACCCAGTACTTC. Encoded protein: CASSPPNGGAKETQYF. Full variable domain (rest looked up from reference TRBV18 and TRBJ2-5): NAGVMQNPRHLVRRRGQEARLRCSPMKGHSHVYWYRQLPEEGLKFMVYLQKENIIDESGMPKERFSAEFPKEGPSILRIQQVVRGDSAAYFCASSPPNGGAKETQYFGPGTRLLVL.

The chain joins TRBV5-1 to TRBJ2-1, with 9 bases identical to TRBD2. The junction had 2 bases not matched to a gene; V was cut back by 4 bases and J by 3 bases. The CDR3 is 14 amino acids. Germline V lookup: CDR1 SGHRS, CDR2 YFSETQ. CDR3 nucleotides: TGCGCCAGCAGCGCTAGCGGGAACTACAATGAGCAGTTCTTC. Its translation: CASSASGNYNEQFF. The full variable domain, with the rest looked up from reference TRBV5-1 and TRBJ2-1, is KAGVTQTPRYLIKTRGQQVTLSCSPISGHRSVSWYQQTPGQGLQFLFEYFSETQRNKGNFPGRFSGRQFSNSRSEMNVSTLELGDSALYLCASSASGNYNEQFFGPGTRLTVL.

This clonotype was recorded at least ten times. This chain joins TRBV14 and TRBJ2-1; a weak D match, TRBD2 (6 bases). Germline assignment: CDR1 SGHDN and CDR2 FVKESK. Trimming took off 3 bases at V and 3 bases at J, with 6 bases between the two ends. There are 13 residues in the CDR3. In DNA, the CDR3 is TGTGCCAGCAGCCAGGACTACTACAATGAGCAGTTCTTC. It specifies CASSQDYYNEQFF.

CDR3 sequence reads: CASSGGEAYNEQFF. CDR3 sequence (DNA): TGCGCCAGCAGCGGGGGAGAGGCCTACAATGAGCAGTTCTTC. The chain couples TRBV5-1 to TRBJ2-1; perhaps D is TRBD1 or TRBD2 (5 bases each). The CDR3 is made up of 14 amino acids. Per the germline V gene, CDR1 is SGHRS and CDR2 is YFSETQ. With 4 bases removed from V and 2 bases from J, the gap between germline ends came to 10 bases.

This clonotype was counted between two and nine times. The junction departs from the called germline gene at one end, perhaps through a read error. V and J are TRBV10-2 and TRBJ2-7; tentative D call: TRBD1 (6 bases). CDR1 is WSHSY and CDR2 is SAAADI in the germline V gene. CDR3 length: 11 residues. The CDR3 here is CAGSEGVEQYF. Here the CDR3 DNA reads TGCGCCGGCAGTGAGGGGGTCGAGCAGTACTTC.

The genes are TRBV20-1 and TRBJ2-3, with D tentatively TRBD1 or TRBD2 (5 bases each). This CDR3 contains 18 residues. The germline V gene has CDR1 DFQATT and CDR2 SNEGSKA (reference sequence). Trimming removed 0 bases at V and 2 bases at J, with 21 bases between. In nucleotides, the CDR3 is TGCAGTGCTAGAGATTCCGGGGCGCTTGAACAGGTCACAGATACGCAGTATTTT. Amino acids: CSARDSGALEQVTDTQYF.

In nucleotides, the CDR3 is TGCGCCAGCAGCGCCGGACTAGCGGGGACCTACCAAGAGACCCAGTACTTC. Its translation: CASSAGLAGTYQETQYF. V gene TRBV4-1 combines with J gene TRBJ2-5, with 12 bases identical to TRBD2. Germline V gene data show CDR1 as MGHRA and CDR2 as YSYEKL. The CDR3 spans 17 residues. V shed 5 bases, J shed 0 bases, and the junction held 7 bases outside the gene matches.

This clonotype was counted between two and nine times. This chain joins TRBV25-1 and TRBJ1-4, with D unclear. V lost 5 bases and J 4 bases, leaving 8 bases between the germline ends. The germline gives CDR1 MGHDK, CDR2 SYGVNS. The CDR3 sequence is 13 residues long. The CDR3 protein is CASSTRFNEKLFF. The CDR3 DNA follows: TGTGCCAGCAGTACCAGGTTTAATGAAAAACTGTTTTTT.

For this clonotype: At one boundary the junction diverges from the germline segment, which might be a read error. This chain joins TRBV7-2 and TRBJ2-1; 14 positions agree with TRBD2. The length of the CDR3 is 17 residues. The germline CDR1 and CDR2 sequences are SGHTA and FQGNSA. The CDR3 coding sequence is TGTGCCAGCAGCGGACGCAGTGGGACTAGCGGGGGCGGTGAGCAGTCCTTC. This encodes CASSGRSGTSGGGEQSF. Complete variable domain (other parts from reference TRBV7-2 and TRBJ2-1): GAGVSQSPSNKVTEKGKDVELRCDPISGHTALYWYRQSLGQGLEFLIYFQGNSAPDKSGLPSDRFSAERTGGSVSTLTIQRTQQEDSAVYLCASSGRSGTSGGGEQSFGPGTRLTVL.

The chain joins TRBV4-1 to TRBJ2-1, with no clear D. Trimming removed 0 bases from V and 2 bases from J, with 14 bases in between. CDR1 and CDR2 from the germline V gene are MGHRA and YSYEKL. CDR3 length equals 17 residues. CDR3 region: CASSQDKKPETYNEQFF. As DNA, the CDR3 is TGCGCCAGCAGCCAAGATAAGAAGCCGGAAACCTACAATGAGCAGTTCTTC.

Worth noting for this clonotype: The germline gene is not matched at one end of the junction; a read error may be the cause. The chain recombines TRBV5-1 with TRBJ2-3; D not certain. CDR3 length equals 14 residues. Germline-derived CDR1 and CDR2 are SGHRS and YFSETQ. The CDR3 spells CASSVGLSTDTQYF. The CDR3 region has the DNA TGCGCCAGCAGCGTCGGTCTAAGCACGGATACGCAGTATTTT.